The sequence of this T cell receptor (beta chain) was determined in a study of blood T cell repertoires in COVID-19. In the study overall: Collection of acute and convalescent COVID-19 samples took place in the United States, Italy and Spain. T cells, B-cell-depleted T cells, or PBMCs supplied cDNA or gDNA.

The CDR3 has 15 residues. CDR1 and CDR2 (germline): MGHDK, SYGVNS. The J segment lost 7 bases and the V segment lost 2 bases, leaving 4 bases of the junction unmatched. Per the original data handling: By means of reference gene primer amplification, nucleated cell counts were estimated. Sequencing was performed with immunoSEQ multiplex PCR; in TCRdb, only in-frame clones are kept and a portion is missing. The V and J calls and clone size are taken from that table; D and trimming were inferred from the DNA. Among 40,000 to 50,000 clones listed, more than 90% were seen once. Material: peripheral blood. The receptor was isolated from a human donor in a cohort sampled during active COVID-19. The rearrangement joins TRBV25-1 to TRBJ2-2; 10 bases agree with TRBD1. The CDR3 DNA reads TGTGCCAGCAGTGAACGGACAGGGGGTGGCGGGGAGCTGTTTTTT. Protein sequence: CASSERTGGGGELFF.